The present entry profiles one T cell receptor beta chain with its context. The PCR contained 60 Vbeta and 13 Jbeta primers. Profiled with immunoSEQ multiplex PCR; TCRdb holds only in-frame clones, not every one. The profile covers approximately 180,000 clones, with around three quarters appearing a single time and over 1.5% taken by the ten largest. This entry comes from a study of cytomegalovirus exposure and HLA in healthy donors. This CDR3 has 14 amino acids. Germline assignment: CDR1 MNHNS and CDR2 SASEGT. Trimming pared 4 bases from V and 1 base from J, leaving 10 bases between. The donors comprised healthy bone marrow donors.

This clonotype was sampled from a woman between 25 and 40 years old in good health and CMV-seronegative. Sequences were obtained from PBMCs. The chain is built from TRBV6-1 and TRBJ1-1, with a weak D call TRBD1 (6 bases). CDR3 loop: CASSASGANTEAFF. The CDR3 DNA follows: TGTGCCAGCAGTGCCTCAGGGGCGAACACTGAAGCTTTCTTT.